A selection of T cell receptor beta chains follows, all from one sample in a study of post-analysis software for immune sequencing data. TCRdb independently ran MiXCR on the PCR reads; one entry per CDR3 protein. The sample comprises under 650,000 distinct CDR3 sequences, 44% of which are singletons, and 1.5% to 2% rests with the top ten. Material for sequencing was blood. All receptors come from a girl under 18 with multiple sclerosis. The conserved cysteine and the conserved F or W are not part of the CDR3 here. Each record gives: V gene, J gene, D gene, CDR3 protein. D genes are given only for firm matches.

V: TRBV7-8
J: TRBJ2-5
D: TRBD2
CDR3: ASSLGTSGRVEQY

V: TRBV10-3
J: TRBJ2-3
D: .
CDR3: AIRKRGGFGTDTQY

V: TRBV6-6
J: TRBJ1-2
D: .
CDR3: ASSRGYSYGYT

V: TRBV5-6
J: TRBJ2-3
D: TRBD1
CDR3: ASSTTGGGTDTQY

V: TRBV4-1
J: TRBJ2-1
D: .
CDR3: ASSQDPREHEQF

V: TRBV7-3
J: TRBJ1-2
D: .
CDR3: ASSSPGRQRPYGYT

V: TRBV7-2
J: TRBJ2-1
D: .
CDR3: ASSQGLGRGNEQF

V: TRBV3-1
J: TRBJ2-5
D: TRBD1
CDR3: ASTRGTGNSQETQY

V: TRBV7-9
J: TRBJ1-1
D: TRBD1
CDR3: ATTPGQLNIEAF

V: TRBV20-1
J: TRBJ1-2
D: TRBD1
CDR3: SARGQGALSYT

V: TRBV10-3
J: TRBJ2-1
D: .
CDR3: AITPQNSYNEQF

V: TRBV12-3/TRBV12-4
J: TRBJ2-7
D: .
CDR3: ASRLGTTYEQY

V: TRBV6-1
J: TRBJ2-3
D: .
CDR3: ASQGPGNVADTQY

V: TRBV20-1
J: TRBJ1-5
D: TRBD1
CDR3: SASQSRDRGNQPQH

V: TRBV27
J: TRBJ2-3
D: .
CDR3: ASSLGGRTQY

V: TRBV9
J: TRBJ1-3
D: .
CDR3: ASSPREGVIGNTIY

V: TRBV4-1
J: TRBJ1-2
D: .
CDR3: ASSHRDGNNYGCT

V: TRBV20-1
J: TRBJ1-1
D: .
CDR3: SARLGASVSEAF

V: TRBV20-1
J: TRBJ2-7
D: .
CDR3: SAPKGSSYEQY

V: TRBV12-3/TRBV12-4
J: TRBJ2-5
D: TRBD2
CDR3: ASSSREGLRRY

V: TRBV3-1
J: TRBJ2-4
D: TRBD2
CDR3: ASSQAGTSGAAKNIQY

V: TRBV7-9
J: TRBJ2-5
D: TRBD1
CDR3: ASSDTRGQQETQY

V: TRBV12-3/TRBV12-4
J: TRBJ1-5
D: .
CDR3: ASSPVGRNQPQH

V: TRBV6-5
J: TRBJ2-1
D: .
CDR3: ASSGGASSYNEQF

V: TRBV20-1
J: TRBJ2-1
D: TRBD2
CDR3: SARVGLAVYNEQF

V: TRBV7-2
J: TRBJ1-2
D: .
CDR3: ASSFGGANYGYT

V: TRBV10-3
J: TRBJ2-3
D: TRBD2
CDR3: AISESRGTSRADTQY

V: TRBV15
J: TRBJ2-1
D: .
CDR3: ATSSLEPGPSNNEQF

V: TRBV7-8
J: TRBJ2-1
D: .
CDR3: ASSLESYYNEQF

V: TRBV20-1
J: TRBJ1-2
D: .
CDR3: SARDGSNYGYT

V: TRBV12-3/TRBV12-4
J: TRBJ2-7
D: .
CDR3: ASSLLVGISYEQY

V: TRBV29-1
J: TRBJ2-1
D: .
CDR3: SVLSIRGSEQF

V: TRBV6-5
J: TRBJ1-2
D: .
CDR3: ASSPRAAIYGYT

V: TRBV12-3/TRBV12-4
J: TRBJ2-2
D: .
CDR3: ASSLLWNGELF

V: TRBV20-1
J: .
D: TRBD1
CDR3: SAISGPGQGETQY

V: TRBV20-1
J: TRBJ2-1
D: TRBD2
CDR3: SASRSGTSSYNEQF

V: TRBV7-2
J: TRBJ2-5
D: TRBD2
CDR3: ASSLNGGARETQY

V: TRBV12-3/TRBV12-4
J: TRBJ2-2
D: TRBD1
CDR3: ASSWTGAGELF

V: TRBV5-6
J: TRBJ1-1
D: TRBD1
CDR3: ASSGQGHGEAF

V: TRBV12-3/TRBV12-4
J: TRBJ1-1
D: .
CDR3: ASRKGGNPEAF

V: TRBV20-1
J: TRBJ2-3
D: TRBD1
CDR3: SASDPRRGQTDTQY

V: TRBV5-1
J: TRBJ2-3
D: TRBD2
CDR3: ASGLAGDSTDTQY

V: TRBV6-5
J: TRBJ2-1
D: TRBD2
CDR3: ASSYSGLAEGEQF

V: TRBV12-3/TRBV12-4
J: TRBJ2-1
D: TRBD1
CDR3: ASSAGTGGSYNEQF

V: TRBV18
J: TRBJ2-1
D: TRBD2
CDR3: ASSPPLAGGQF

V: TRBV5-1
J: TRBJ2-3
D: .
CDR3: ASSLFGAASTDTQY

V: TRBV4-1
J: TRBJ1-2
D: .
CDR3: ASSQDRAQGYGYT

V: TRBV13
J: TRBJ2-3
D: .
CDR3: ASSFPIWSGSSTDTQY

V: TRBV12-3/TRBV12-4
J: TRBJ1-4
D: TRBD1
CDR3: ASTERGPSEKLF

V: TRBV18
J: TRBJ1-1
D: .
CDR3: ASSQTANTEAF

V: TRBV28
J: TRBJ2-1
D: TRBD2
CDR3: ASSQQGLADYNEQF